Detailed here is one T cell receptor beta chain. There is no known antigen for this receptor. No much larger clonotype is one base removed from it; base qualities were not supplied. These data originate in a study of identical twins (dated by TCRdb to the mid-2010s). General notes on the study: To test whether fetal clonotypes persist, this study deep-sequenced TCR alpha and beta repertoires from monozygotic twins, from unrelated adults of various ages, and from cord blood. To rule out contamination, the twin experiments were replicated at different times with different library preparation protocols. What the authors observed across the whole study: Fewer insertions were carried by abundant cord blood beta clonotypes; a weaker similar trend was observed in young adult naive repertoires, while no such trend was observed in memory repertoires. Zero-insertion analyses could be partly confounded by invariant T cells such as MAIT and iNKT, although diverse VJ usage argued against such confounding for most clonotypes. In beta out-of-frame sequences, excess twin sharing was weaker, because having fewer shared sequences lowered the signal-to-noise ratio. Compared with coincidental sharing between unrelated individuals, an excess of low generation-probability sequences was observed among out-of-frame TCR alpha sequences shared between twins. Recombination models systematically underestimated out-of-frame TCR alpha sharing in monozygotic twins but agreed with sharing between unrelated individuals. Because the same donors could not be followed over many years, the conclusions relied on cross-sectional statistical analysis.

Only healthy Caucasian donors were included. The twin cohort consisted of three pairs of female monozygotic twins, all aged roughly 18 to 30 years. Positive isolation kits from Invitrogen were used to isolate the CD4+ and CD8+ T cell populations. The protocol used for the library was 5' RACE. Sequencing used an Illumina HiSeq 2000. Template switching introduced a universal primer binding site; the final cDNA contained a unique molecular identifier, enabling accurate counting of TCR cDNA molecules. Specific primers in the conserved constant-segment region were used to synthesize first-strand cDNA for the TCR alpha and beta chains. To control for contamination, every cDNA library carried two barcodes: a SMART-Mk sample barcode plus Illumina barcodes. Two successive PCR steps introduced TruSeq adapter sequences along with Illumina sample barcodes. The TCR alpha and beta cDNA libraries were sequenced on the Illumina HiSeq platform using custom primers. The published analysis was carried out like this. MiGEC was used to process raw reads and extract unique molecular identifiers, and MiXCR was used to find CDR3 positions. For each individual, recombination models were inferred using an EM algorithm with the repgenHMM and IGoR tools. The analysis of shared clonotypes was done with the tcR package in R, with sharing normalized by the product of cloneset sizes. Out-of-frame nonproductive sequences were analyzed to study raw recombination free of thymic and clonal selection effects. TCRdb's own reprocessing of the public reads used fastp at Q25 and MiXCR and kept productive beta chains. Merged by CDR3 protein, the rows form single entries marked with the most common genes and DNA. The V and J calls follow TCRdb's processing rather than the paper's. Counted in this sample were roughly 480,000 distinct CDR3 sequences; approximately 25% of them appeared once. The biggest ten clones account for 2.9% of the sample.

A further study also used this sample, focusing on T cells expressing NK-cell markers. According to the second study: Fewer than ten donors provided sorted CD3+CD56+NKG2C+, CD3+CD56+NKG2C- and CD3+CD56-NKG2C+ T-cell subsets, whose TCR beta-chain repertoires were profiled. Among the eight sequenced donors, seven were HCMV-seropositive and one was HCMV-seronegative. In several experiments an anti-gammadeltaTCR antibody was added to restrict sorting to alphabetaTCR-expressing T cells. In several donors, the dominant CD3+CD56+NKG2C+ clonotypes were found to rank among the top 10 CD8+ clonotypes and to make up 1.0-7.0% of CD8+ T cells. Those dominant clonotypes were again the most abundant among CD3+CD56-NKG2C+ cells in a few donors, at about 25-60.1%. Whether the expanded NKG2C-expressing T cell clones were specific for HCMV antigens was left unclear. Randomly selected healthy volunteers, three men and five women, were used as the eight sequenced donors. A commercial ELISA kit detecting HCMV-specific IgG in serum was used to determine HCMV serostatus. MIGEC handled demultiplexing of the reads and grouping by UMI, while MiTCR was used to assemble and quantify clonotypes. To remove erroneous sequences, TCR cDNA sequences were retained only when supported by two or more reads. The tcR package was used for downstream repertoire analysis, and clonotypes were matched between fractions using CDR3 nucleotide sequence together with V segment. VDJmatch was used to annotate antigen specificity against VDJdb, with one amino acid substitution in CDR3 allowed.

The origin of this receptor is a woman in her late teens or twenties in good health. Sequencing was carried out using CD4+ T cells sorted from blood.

In nucleotides, the sequence is TGTGCCTGGAGCCGGACAGGGATTAGCAATCAGCCCCAGCATTTT. Protein translation: CAWSRTGISNQPQHF. The V and J segments used are TRBV30 and TRBJ1-5, and 8 bases in between align with TRBD1. Here V drops 3 bases and J drops 0 bases, and the junction holds 4 bases not matched to any gene. Measured from the cysteine to the phenylalanine, the CDR3 is 15 residues long. This entry keeps only the CDR3 DNA: 45 bases, framed from base 1. The germline V gene (reference sequence) provides CDR1 GTSNPN and CDR2 SVGIG.